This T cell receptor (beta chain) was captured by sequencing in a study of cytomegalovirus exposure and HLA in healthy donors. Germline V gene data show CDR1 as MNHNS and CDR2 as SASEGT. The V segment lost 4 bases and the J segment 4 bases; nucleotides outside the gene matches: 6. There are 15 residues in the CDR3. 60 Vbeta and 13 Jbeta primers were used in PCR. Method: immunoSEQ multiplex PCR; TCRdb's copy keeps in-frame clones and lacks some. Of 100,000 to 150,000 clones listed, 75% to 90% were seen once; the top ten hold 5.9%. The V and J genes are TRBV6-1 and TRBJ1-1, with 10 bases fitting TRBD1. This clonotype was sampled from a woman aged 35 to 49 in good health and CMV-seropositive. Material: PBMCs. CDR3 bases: TGTGCCAGCAGTGTGACAGGGGGCGCGGGCACTGAAGCTTTCTTT. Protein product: CASSVTGGAGTEAFF.